This T cell receptor beta chain stems from a study of T-cell memory formation after mild COVID-19. General study results and limits: CD4+ bias marked clones expanding day 15 to 37, unlike balanced contracting clones. Detection of some responders pre-infection suggested pre-existing cross-reactive memory T cells participated. SARS-CoV-2 specificity of second-wave clones peaking day 37 was unconfirmed.

CDR1 and CDR2 from the germline V gene are SGHVS and FQNEAQ. The CDR3 is 15 amino acids. V gave up 5 bases and J gave up 8 bases, with 18 bases separating them. This clonotype was seen a few times. No antigen is known for it. TCRdb itself ran the 5' RACE reads through MiXCR, one entry per CDR3 protein. This table has under 400,000 distinct CDR3 sequences, 20% to 25% appearing once. Sequencing input: PBMCs or a T cell subset sorted from them (not recorded which). The sequence derives from an adult woman who had mild COVID-19 (a few samples of this study predate the infection). Cell type and time point are not known. V and J are TRBV7-8 and TRBJ1-4; the D gene is possibly TRBD1 (6 bases). The CDR3 spells CASSEGGGIGEKLFF. The CDR3 DNA reads as TGTGCCAGCAGCGAAGGAGGGGGGATTGGGGAAAAACTGTTTTTT.